This T cell receptor beta chain was documented in a study of T-cell reconstitution after alpha-beta-depleted transplantation in children. Overall study results and limits: Some patients owed their high day-60 TCRbeta diversity to surviving recipient T cells and thymic progenitors. By about two months after transplant, alpha-beta T cells reportedly arose from several hundred graft clones that had expanded. Newly generated T cells supplied most T-cell counts and diversity one year post-transplant.

In its sample, this clonotype was seen many times. No antigen is known for it. Researchers prepared the TCRbeta library using unique molecular identifiers, the study reports. TCRdb reprocessed the PCR reads with MiXCR, giving one entry per CDR3 protein. This table holds 200,000 to 250,000 distinct CDR3 sequences, 7.5% to 9.5% found once. The receptor's source is a male patient aged 2-15 years who had a stem cell transplant for acute myeloid leukemia, so the T cells may come from the graft donor. Source: PBMCs, mostly from graft donor cells, taken 360 days after TCRalphabeta/CD19-depleted stem cell transplant.

The CDR3 sequence is CASSLRSWRDRYEQYF. The CDR3 coding sequence is TGTGCCAGCAGTTTACGCTCGTGGCGGGACCGCTACGAGCAGTACTTC. The chain carries TRBV28 and TRBJ2-7, with a possible D match to TRBD2 (6 bases). The CDR3 extends over 16 amino acids. V gave up 2 bases and J gave up 3 bases, with 17 bases separating them. The germline V gene has CDR1 MDHEN and CDR2 SYDVKM.